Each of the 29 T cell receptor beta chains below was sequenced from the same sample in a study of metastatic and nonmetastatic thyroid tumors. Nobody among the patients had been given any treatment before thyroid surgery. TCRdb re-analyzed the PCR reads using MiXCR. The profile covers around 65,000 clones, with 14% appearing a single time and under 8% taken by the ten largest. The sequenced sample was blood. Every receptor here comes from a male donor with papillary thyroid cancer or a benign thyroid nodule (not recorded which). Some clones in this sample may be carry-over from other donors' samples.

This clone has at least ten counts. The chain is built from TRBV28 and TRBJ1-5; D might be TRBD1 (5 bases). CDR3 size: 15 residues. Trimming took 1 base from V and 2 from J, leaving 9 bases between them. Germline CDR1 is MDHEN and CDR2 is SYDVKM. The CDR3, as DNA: TGTGCCAGCAGTTTATTAGGGGCGGGCAATCAGCCCCAGCATTTT. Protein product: CASSLLGAGNQPQHF.

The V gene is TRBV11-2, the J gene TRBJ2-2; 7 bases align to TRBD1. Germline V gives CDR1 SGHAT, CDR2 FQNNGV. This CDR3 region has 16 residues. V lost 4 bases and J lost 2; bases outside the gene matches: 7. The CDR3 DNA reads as TGTGCCAGCAGCTCGGGACAGTGTATTAACACCGGGGAGCTGTTTTTT. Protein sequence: CASSSGQCINTGELFF.

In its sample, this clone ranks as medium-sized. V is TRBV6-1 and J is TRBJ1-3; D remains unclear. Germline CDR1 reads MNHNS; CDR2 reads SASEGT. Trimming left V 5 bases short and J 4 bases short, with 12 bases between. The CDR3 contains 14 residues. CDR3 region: CASSPDGVGNTIYF. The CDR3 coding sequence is TGTGCCAGCAGTCCGGACGGGGTAGGAAACACCATATATTTT.

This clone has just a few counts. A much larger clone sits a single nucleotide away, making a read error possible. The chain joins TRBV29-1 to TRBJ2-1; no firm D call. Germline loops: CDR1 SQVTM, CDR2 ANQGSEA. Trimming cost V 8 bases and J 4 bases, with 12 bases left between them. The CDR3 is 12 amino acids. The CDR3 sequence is CSSQQEYNEQFF. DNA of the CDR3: TGCAGCTCCCAACAAGAGTACAATGAGCAGTTCTTC.

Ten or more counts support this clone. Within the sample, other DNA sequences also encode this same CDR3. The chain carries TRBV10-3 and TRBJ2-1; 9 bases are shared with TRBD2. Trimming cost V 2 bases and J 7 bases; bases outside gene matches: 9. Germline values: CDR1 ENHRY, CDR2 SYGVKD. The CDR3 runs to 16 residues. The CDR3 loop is CAISEAGGPGVNEQFF. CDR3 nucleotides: TGTGCCATCAGTGAGGCGGGGGGGCCGGGAGTGAATGAGCAGTTCTTC.

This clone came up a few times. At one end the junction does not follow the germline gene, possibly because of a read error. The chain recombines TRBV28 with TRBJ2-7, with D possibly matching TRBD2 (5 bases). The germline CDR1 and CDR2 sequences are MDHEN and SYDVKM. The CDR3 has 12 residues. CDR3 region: CASGRGSYDQYF. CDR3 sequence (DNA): TGTGCCTCAGGACGGGGATCCTACGATCAGTACTTC.

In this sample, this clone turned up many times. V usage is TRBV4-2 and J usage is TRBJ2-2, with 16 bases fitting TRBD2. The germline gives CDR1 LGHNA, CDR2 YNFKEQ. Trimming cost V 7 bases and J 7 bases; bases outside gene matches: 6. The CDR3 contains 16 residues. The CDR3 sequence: CASTPGLAGGYGELFF. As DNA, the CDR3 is TGTGCCAGCACCCCGGGACTAGCGGGAGGGTACGGGGAGCTGTTTTTT.

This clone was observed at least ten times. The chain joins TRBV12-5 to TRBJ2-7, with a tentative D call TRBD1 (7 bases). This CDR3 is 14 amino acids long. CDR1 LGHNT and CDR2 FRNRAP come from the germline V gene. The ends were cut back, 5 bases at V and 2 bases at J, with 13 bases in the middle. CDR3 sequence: CASGSRGRTYEQYF. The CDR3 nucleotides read TGTGCTAGTGGTAGCAGGGGGAGGACCTACGAGCAGTACTTC.

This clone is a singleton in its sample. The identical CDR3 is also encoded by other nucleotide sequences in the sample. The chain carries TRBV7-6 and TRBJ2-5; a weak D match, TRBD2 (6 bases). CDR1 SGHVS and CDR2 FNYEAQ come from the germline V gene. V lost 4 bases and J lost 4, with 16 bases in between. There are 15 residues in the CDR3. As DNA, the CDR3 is TGTGCCAGCAGCTCTATAGGGAGGATCTTAGAGACCCAGTACTTC. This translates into CASSSIGRILETQYF.

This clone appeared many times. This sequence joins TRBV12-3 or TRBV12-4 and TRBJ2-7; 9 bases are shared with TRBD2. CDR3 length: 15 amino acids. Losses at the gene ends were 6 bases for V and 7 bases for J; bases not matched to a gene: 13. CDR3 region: CASRPPGGRAREQYF. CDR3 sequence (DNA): TGTGCCAGCAGACCGCCCGGCGGGAGGGCGAGGGAGCAGTACTTC.

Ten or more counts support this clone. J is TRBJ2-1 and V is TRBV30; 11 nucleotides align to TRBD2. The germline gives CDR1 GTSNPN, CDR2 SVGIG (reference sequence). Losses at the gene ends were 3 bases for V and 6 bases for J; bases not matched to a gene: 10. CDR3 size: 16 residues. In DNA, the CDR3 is TGTGCCTGGAGGAGGCCGATAGCGGGAGGGACCAATGAGCAGTTCTTC. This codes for CAWRRPIAGGTNEQFF.

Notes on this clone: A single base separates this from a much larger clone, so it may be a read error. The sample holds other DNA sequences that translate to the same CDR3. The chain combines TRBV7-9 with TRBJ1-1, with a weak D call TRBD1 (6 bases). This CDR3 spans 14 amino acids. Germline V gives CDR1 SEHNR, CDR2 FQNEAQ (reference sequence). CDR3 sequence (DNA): TGTGCCAGCAGTTTAGACAGGTTGGGGACTGAAGCTTTCTTT. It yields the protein CASSLDRLGTEAFF.

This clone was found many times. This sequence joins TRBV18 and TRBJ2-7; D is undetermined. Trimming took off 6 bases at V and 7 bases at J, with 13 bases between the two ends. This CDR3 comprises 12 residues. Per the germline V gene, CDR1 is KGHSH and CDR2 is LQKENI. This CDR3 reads CASSPDEQEQYV. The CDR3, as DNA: TGTGCCAGCTCCCCCGACGAGCAGGAGCAGTACGTC.

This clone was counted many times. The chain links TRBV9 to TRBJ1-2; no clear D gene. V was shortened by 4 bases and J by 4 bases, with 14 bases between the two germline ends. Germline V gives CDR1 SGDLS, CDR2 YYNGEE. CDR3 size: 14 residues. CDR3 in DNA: TGTGCCAGCAGCCACATCGAGGGTACCTATGGCTACACCTTC. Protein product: CASSHIEGTYGYTF.

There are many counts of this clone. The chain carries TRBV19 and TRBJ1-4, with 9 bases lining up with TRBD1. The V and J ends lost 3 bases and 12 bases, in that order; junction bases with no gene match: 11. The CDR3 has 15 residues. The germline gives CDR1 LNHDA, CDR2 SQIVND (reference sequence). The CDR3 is CASSIVPGQGWELFF. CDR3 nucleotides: TGTGCCAGTAGTATCGTCCCGGGACAGGGATGGGAACTGTTTTTT.

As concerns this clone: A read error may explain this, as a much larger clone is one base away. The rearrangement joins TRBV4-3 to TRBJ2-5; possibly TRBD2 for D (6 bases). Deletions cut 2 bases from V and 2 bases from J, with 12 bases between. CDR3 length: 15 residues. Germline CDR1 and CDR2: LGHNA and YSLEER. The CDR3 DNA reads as TGCGCCAGCAGCCAATCGCTGGCGGGGCAAGAGACCCAGTACTTC. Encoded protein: CASSQSLAGQETQYF.

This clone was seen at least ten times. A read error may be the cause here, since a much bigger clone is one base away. CDR3 region: CTSSPGSNQPQHF. CDR3 nucleotide sequence: TGTACCAGCAGTCCAGGGAGCAATCAGCCCCAGCATTTT. The chain uses TRBV27 and TRBJ1-5; weak D call: TRBD1 (5 bases). Per germline, CDR1 MNHEY and CDR2 SMNVEV (reference sequence). The CDR3 has 13 residues.

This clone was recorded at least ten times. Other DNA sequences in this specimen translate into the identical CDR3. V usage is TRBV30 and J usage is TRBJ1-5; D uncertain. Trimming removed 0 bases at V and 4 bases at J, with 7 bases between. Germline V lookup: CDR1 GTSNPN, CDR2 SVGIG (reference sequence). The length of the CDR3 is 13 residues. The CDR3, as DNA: TGTGCCTGGAGTGTACGGGAAAATCAGCCCCAGCATTTT. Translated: CAWSVRENQPQHF.

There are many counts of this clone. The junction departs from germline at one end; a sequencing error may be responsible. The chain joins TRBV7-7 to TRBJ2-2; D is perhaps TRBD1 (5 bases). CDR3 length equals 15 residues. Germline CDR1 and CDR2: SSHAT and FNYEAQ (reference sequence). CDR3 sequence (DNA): TGTGCTAGCAGCTTAGCTGGGGCCCGGGCCGGGGAGCTGTTTTTT. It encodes CASSLAGARAGELFF. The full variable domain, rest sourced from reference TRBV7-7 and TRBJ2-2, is GAGVSQSPRYKVTKRGQDVTLRCDPISSHATLYWYQQALGQGPEFLTYFNYEAQPDKSGLPSDRFSAERPEGSISTLTIQRTEQRDSAMYRCASSLAGARAGELFFGEGSRLTVL.

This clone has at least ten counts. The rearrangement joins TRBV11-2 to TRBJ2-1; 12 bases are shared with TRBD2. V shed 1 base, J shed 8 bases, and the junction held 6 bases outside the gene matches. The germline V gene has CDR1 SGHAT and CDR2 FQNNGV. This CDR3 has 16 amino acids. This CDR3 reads CASSLGASGRAYEQFF. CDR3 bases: TGTGCCAGCAGCTTAGGGGCTAGCGGGAGGGCATATGAGCAGTTCTTC. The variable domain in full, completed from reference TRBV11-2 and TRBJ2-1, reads EAGVAQSPRYKIIEKRQSVAFWCNPISGHATLYWYQQILGQGPKLLIQFQNNGVVDDSQLPKDRFSAERLKGVDSTLKIQPAKLEDSAVYLCASSLGASGRAYEQFFGPGTRLTVL.

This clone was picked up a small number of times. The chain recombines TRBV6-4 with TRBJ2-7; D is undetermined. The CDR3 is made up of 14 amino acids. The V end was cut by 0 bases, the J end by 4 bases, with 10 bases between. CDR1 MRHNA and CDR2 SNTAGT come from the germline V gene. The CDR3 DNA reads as TGTGCCAGCAGTGACTCGATTCCGGCTTACGAGCAGTACGTC. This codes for CASSDSIPAYEQYV.

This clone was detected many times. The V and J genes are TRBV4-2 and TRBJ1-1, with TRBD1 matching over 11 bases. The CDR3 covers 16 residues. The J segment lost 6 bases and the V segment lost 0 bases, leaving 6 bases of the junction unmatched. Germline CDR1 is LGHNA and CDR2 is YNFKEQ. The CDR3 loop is CASSQDWGQGGSEAFF. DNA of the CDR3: TGTGCCAGCAGCCAAGATTGGGGACAGGGGGGCTCTGAAGCTTTCTTT.

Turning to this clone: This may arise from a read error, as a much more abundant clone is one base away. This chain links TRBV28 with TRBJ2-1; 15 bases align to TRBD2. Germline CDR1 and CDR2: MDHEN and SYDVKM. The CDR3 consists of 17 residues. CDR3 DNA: TGTTCCAGCAGTCTCGGGACTAGCGGGAGGTGGGTCAATGAGCAGCTCTTC. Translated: CSSSLGTSGRWVNEQLF.

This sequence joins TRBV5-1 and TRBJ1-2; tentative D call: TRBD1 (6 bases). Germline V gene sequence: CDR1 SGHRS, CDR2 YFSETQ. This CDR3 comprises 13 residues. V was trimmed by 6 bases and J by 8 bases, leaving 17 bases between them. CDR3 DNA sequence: TGCGCCAGCACGGGCGGGGGGGCGGACGGCTACACCTTC. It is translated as CASTGGGADGYTF.

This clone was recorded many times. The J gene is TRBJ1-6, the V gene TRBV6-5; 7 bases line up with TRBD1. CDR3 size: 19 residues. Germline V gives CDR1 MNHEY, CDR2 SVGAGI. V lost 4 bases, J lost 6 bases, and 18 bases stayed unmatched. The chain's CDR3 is CASSWGDPQGGVVNSPLHF. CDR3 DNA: TGTGCCAGCAGTTGGGGTGACCCCCAGGGGGGAGTTGTTAATTCACCCCTCCACTTT.

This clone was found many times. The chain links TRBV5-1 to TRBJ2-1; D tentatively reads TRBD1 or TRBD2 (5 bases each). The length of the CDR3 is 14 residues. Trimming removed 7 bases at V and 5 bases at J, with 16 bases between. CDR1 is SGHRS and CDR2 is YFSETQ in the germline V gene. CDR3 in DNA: TGCGCCAGCGGGGGACGGACTGGAAACAATGAGCAGTTCTTC. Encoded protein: CASGGRTGNNEQFF.

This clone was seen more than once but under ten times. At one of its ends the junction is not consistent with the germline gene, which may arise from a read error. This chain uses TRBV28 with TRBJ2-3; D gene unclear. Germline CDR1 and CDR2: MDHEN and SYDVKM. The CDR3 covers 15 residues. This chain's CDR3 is CASSLSATSTDTRYF. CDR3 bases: TGTGCCAGCAGTTTGTCGGCTACATCCACAGATACGCGGTATTTT.

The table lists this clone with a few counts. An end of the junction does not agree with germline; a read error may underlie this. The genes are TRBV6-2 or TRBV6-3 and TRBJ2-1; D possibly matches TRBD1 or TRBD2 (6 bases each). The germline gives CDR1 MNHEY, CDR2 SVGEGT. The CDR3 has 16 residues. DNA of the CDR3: TGTGCCATCAGTTCCCTGGACAGCGGACTATACAATGAGCAGTTCTTC. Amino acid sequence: CAISSLDSGLYNEQFF.

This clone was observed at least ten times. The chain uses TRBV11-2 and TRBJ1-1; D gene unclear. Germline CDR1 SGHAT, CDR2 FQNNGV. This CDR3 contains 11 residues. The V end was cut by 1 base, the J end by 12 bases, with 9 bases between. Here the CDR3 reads CASSLASGTFF. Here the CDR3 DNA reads TGTGCCAGCAGCTTAGCCTCTGGGACTTTCTTT. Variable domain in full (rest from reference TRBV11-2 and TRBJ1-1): EAGVAQSPRYKIIEKRQSVAFWCNPISGHATLYWYQQILGQGPKLLIQFQNNGVVDDSQLPKDRFSAERLKGVDSTLKIQPAKLEDSAVYLCASSLASGTFFGQGTRLTVV.